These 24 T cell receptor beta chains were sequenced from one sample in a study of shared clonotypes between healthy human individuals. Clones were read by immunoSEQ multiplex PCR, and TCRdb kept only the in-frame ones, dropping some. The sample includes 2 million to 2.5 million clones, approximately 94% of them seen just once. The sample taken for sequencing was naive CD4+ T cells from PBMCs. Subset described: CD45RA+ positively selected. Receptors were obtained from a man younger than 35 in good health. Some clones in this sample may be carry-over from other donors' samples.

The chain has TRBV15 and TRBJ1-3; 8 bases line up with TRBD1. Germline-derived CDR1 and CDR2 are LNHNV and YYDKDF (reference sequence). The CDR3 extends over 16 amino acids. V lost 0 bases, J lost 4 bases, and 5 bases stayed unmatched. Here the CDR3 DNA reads TGTGCCACCAGCAGAGATAGGGCAGGGGGCGGAAACACCATATATTTT. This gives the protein CATSRDRAGGGNTIYF.

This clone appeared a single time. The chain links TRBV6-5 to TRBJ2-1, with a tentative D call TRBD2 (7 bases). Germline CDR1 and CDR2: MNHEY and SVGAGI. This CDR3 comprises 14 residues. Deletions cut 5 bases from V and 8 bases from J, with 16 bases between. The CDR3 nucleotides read TGTGCCAGCAGTCCTGGGGGGGCGAAAGATGAGCAGTTCTTC. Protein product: CASSPGGAKDEQFF.

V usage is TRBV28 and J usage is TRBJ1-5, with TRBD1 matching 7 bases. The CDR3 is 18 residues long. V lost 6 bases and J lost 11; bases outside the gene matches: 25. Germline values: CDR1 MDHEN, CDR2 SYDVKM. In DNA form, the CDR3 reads TGTGCCAGCAGGCCGATCAGCGGGACAGTTGTTGATTCGGGGACCCAGCATTTT. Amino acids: CASRPISGTVVDSGTQHF.

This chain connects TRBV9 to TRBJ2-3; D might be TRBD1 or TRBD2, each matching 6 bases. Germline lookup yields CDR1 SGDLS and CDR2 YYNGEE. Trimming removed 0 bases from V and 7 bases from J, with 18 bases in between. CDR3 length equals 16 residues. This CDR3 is CASSVGGGTSSYTQYF. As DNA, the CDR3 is TGTGCCAGCAGCGTAGGGGGCGGGACATCGTCATATACGCAGTATTTT.

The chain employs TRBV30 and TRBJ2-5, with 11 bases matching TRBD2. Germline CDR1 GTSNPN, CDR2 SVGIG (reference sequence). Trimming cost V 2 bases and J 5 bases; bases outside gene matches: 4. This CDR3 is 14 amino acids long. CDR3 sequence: CAWSLGLAVETQYF. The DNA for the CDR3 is TGTGCCTGGAGTTTGGGACTAGCGGTTGAGACCCAGTACTTC.

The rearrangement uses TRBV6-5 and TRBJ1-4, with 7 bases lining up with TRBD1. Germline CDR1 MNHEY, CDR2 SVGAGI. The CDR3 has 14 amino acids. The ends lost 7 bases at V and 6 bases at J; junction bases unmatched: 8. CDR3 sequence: CASKRQGRDEKLFF. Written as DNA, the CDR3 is TGTGCCAGCAAACGACAGGGACGCGATGAAAAACTGTTTTTT.

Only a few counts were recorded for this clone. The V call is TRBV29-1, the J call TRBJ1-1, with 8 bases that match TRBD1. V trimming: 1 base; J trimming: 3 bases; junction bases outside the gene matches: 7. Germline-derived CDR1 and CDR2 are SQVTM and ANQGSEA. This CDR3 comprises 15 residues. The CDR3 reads CSVEGRQGMDTEAFF. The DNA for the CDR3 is TGCAGCGTTGAAGGCCGACAGGGGATGGACACTGAAGCTTTCTTT.

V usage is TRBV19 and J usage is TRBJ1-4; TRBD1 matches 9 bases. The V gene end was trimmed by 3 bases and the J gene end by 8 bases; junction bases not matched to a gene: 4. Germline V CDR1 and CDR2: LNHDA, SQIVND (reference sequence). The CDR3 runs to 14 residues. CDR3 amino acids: CASSMGQGQEKLFF. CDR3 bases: TGTGCCAGTAGTATGGGACAGGGCCAGGAAAAACTGTTTTTT.

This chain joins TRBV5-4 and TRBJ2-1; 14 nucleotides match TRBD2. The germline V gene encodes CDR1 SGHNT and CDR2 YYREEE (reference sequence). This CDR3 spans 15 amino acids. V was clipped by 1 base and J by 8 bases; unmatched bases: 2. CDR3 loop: CASSLSGLAGDEQFF. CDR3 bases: TGTGCCAGCAGCTTGTCGGGACTAGCGGGAGATGAGCAGTTCTTC.

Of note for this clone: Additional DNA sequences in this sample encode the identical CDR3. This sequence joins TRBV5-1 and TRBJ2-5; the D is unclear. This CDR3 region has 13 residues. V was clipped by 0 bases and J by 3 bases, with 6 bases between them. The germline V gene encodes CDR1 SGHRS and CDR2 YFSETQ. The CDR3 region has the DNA TGCGCCAGCAGCTTGGCGGCCGAAGAGACCCAGTACTTC. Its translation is CASSLAAEETQYF.

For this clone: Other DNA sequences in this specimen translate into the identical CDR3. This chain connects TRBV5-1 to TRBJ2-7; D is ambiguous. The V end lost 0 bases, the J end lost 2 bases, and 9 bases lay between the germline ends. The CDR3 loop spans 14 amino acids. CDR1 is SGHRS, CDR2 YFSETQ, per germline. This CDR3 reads CASSLAPQTYEQYF. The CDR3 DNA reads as TGCGCCAGCAGCTTGGCGCCACAGACCTACGAGCAGTACTTC.

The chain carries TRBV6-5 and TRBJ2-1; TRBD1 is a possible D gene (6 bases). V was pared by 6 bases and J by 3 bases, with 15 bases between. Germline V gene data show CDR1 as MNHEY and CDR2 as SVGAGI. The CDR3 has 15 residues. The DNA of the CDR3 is TGTGCCAGCAGCACTAACGCAGGGGACTACAATGAGCAGTTCTTC. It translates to CASSTNAGDYNEQFF.

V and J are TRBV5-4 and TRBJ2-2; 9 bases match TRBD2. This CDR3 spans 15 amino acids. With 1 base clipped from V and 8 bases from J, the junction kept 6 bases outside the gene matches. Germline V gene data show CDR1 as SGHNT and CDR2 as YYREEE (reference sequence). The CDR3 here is CASSLSLAGTGELFF. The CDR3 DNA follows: TGTGCCAGCAGCTTGTCTCTAGCGGGAACTGGGGAGCTGTTTTTT.

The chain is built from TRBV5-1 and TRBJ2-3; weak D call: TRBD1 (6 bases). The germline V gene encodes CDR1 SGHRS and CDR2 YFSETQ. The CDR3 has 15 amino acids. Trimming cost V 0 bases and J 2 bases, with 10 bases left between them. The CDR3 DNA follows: TGCGCCAGCAGCTTGGTTGGGGGCTTCACAGATACGCAGTATTTT. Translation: CASSLVGGFTDTQYF.

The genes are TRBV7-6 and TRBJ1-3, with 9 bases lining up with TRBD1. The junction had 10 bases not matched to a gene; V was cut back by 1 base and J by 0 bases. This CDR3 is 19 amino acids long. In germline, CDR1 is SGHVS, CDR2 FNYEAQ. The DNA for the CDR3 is TGTGCCAGCAGCTTAGAACCGGGACAGGGCTTGAGCTCTGGAAACACCATATATTTT. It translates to CASSLEPGQGLSSGNTIYF.

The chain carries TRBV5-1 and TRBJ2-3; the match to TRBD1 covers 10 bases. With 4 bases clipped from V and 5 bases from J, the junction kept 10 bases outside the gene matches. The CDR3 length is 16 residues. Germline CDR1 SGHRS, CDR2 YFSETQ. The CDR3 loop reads CASSVRQGAGGDTQYF. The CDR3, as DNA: TGCGCCAGCAGCGTACGACAGGGGGCAGGGGGAGATACGCAGTATTTT.

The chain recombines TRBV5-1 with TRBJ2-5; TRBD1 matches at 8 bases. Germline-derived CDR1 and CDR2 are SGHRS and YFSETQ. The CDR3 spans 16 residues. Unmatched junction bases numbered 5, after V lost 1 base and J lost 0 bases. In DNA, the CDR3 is TGCGCCAGCAGCTTGACCAGGGGGCTCAACCAAGAGACCCAGTACTTC. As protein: CASSLTRGLNQETQYF.

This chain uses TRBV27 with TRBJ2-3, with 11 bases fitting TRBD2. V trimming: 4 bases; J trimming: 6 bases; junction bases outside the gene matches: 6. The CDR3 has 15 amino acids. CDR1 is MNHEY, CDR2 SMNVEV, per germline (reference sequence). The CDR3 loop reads CASSYLAGGRDTQYF. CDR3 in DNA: TGTGCCAGCAGTTACCTAGCGGGAGGACGGGATACGCAGTATTTT.

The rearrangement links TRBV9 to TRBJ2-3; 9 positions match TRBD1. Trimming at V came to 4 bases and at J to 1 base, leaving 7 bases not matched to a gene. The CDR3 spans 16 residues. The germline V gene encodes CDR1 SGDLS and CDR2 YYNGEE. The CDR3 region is CASSTHRDRGTDTQYF. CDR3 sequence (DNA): TGTGCCAGCAGCACCCACCGGGACAGGGGCACAGATACGCAGTATTTT.

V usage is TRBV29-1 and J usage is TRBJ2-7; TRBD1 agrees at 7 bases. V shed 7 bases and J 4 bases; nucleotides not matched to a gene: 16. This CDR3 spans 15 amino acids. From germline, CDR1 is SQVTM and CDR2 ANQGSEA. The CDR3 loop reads CSARQGLGVEYEQYF. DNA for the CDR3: TGCAGCGCCCGACAGGGATTGGGGGTGGAATACGAGCAGTACTTC.

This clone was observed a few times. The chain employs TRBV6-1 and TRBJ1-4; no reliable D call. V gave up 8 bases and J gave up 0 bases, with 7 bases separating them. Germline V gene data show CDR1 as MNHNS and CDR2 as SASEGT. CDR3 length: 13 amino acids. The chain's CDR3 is CASSRTTNEKLFF. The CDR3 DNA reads TGTGCCAGCTCCCGAACAACTAATGAAAAACTGTTTTTT.

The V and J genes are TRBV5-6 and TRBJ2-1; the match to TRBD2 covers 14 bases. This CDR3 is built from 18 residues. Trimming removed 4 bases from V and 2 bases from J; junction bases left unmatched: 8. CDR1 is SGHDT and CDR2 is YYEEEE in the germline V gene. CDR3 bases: TGTGCCAGCAGCCTCGGGACTAGCGGGAGTAGTGCCTACAATGAGCAGTTCTTC. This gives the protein CASSLGTSGSSAYNEQFF.

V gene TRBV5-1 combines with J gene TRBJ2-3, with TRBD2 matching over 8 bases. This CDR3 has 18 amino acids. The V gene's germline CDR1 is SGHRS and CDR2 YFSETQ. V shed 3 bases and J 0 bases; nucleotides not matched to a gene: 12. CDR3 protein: CASSSSASGPLSTDTQYF. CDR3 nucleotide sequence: TGCGCCAGCAGCTCATCGGCTAGCGGGCCCCTCAGCACAGATACGCAGTATTTT.

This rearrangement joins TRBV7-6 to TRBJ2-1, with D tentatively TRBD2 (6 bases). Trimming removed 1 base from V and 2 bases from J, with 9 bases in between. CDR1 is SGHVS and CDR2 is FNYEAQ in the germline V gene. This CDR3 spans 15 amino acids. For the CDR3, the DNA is TGTGCCAGCAGCTTAGAGACTAGAACCTACAATGAGCAGTTCTTC. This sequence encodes CASSLETRTYNEQFF.